Listed below are T cell receptor beta chains from one sample, sequenced in a study of neoadjuvant anti-PD-1 for oral cavity cancer. Clones were sequenced by immunoSEQ multiplex PCR, and TCRdb holds only the in-frame ones, with some missing. The table shows about 80,000 clones, with 84% occurring only once. Source: PBMCs, taken before nivolumab (anti-PD-1) treatment. The receptors shown here come from a person aged 35-80 years with oral cavity squamous cell carcinoma. CDR3s leave out the opening cysteine and the closing phenylalanine or tryptophan.

v_gene	CDR3aa
TRBV6-5	ASSSFGQGRYGYT
TRBV30	AWMGQMNTEAF
TRBV11-3	ASSSGTRQEETQY
TRBV7-8	ATSDSFNQPQH
TRBV10-3	AISDGTSGSYEQY
TRBV10-3	AISEGLGAQPQH
TRBV2	ASSLGGVANEKLF
TRBV6-5	ASGGYNEQF
TRBV6-6	ASSLGKDYGYT
TRBV7-9	ASSFSDRGLLNSGNTIY
TRBV25-1	ASHATGAETQY
TRBV7-8	ASSQQGGGTNQPQH
TRBV30	ASESYYEQY
TRBV28	ASSSLSTGKLNTEAF
TRBV9	ASSVAAERAGEQY
TRBV25-1	ASSGASSGRSNEQF
TRBV27	ASSAGPRNTIY
TRBV7-6	ASSSAWGNSYEQY
TRBV28	ASSFAGKSEEY
TRBV7-2	ASSLGVGQGIYGYT
TRBV7-7	ASSSGLAETQY
TRBV30	AWSVRRRAGNTIY
TRBV5-1	ASSLRGMNTEAF
TRBV7-3	ASSFSSTSGSRDTQY
TRBV29-1	SVRPAGVYNEQF
TRBV6-5	ATSKDLTDTQY